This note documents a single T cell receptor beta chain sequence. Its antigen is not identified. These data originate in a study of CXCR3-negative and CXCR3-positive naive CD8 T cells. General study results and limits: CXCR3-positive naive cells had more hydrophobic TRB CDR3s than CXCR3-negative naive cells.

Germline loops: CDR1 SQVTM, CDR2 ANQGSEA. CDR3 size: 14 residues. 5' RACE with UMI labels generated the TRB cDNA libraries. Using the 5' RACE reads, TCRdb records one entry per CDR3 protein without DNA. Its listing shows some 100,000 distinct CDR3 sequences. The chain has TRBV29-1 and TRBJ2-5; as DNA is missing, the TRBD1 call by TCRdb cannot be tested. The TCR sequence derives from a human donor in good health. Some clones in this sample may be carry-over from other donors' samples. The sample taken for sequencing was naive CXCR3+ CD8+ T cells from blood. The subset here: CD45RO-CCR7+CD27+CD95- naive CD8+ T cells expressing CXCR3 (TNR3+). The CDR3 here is CSVQDRGVQETQYF.